This T cell receptor (beta chain) was captured by sequencing in a study of T cell clones after liver transplantation. Points from the study as a whole: Rather than being deleted, graft donor-reactive T cells may have moved into the graft.

A note on this clone: No antigen is known for it.

Trimming took 5 bases from V and 5 from J; bases not matched to a gene: 12. The CDR3 length is 16 residues. The germline V gene has CDR1 WSHSY and CDR2 SAAADI. TCRdb's copy holds only in-frame clones and misses some; the assay was immunoSEQ multiplex PCR. Of tens of thousands of clones detected, roughly 92% appear once; the ten largest clones hold over 0.9%. This material consisted of CD4+ T cells from blood, taken nearly 26 months after liver transplant. The chain uses TRBV10-2 and TRBJ1-2; 9 bases align to TRBD1. This clonotype was obtained from a human patient who received a liver transplant. Part of the T cells may come from the graft donor. DNA of the CDR3: TGCGCCAGCAGTTCTCCTATGGACAGGGGAGATTATGGCTACACCTTC. It yields the protein CASSSPMDRGDYGYTF.